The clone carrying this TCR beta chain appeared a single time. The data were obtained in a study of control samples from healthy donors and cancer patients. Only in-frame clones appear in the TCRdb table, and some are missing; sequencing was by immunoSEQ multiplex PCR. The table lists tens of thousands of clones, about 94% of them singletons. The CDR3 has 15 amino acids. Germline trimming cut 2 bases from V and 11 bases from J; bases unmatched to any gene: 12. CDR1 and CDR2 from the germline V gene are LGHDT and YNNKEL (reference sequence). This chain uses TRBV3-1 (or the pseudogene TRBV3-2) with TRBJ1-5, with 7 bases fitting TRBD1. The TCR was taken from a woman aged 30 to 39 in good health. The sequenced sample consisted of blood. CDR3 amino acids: CASSQRQGPTSAQHF. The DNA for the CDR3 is TGTGCCAGCAGCCAAAGACAGGGTCCCACTTCGGCCCAGCATTTT.